In its sample, the clone carrying this T cell receptor (beta chain) was seen once. The antigen is not known. From germline, CDR1 is LGHNA and CDR2 YNFKEQ. The CDR3 runs to 16 residues. Trimming took off 6 bases at V and 3 bases at J, with 20 bases between the two ends. These data belong to a study of T cells after yellow fever vaccination. The study, taken as a whole, reports: Most clones from primary vaccination resurfaced after the booster (approximately 95% CD4, 88% CD8). Of the clonotypes, a small share occurred in both CD4 and CD8 compartments.

Making TCR cDNA involved 5'RACE template switching, which added UMIs and a universal primer site. TCRdb re-analysed the 5' RACE reads in MiXCR, keeping a single row per CDR3 protein. The sample contains approximately 510,000 distinct CDR3 sequences, 21% of which appear only once. The sequence was collected from a man between 18 and 29 years old who received the YFV17D yellow fever vaccine. The sample consisted of PBMCs, taken roughly 20 days after the first yellow fever vaccination. The rearrangement links TRBV4-2 to TRBJ1-2; weak D call: TRBD1 (5 bases). The chain's CDR3 is CASRPTPGLGDYGYTF. The DNA of the CDR3 is TGTGCCAGCAGGCCGACCCCGGGACTTGGGGACTATGGCTACACCTTC.